This T cell receptor beta chain is from a study of OX40 agonist ivuxolimab in advanced cancers. The assay was immunoSEQ multiplex PCR, and TCRdb's table has in-frame clones only and misses some. The sample yields 66,000 or so clones, roughly four fifths seen once. The germline gives CDR1 SGHAT, CDR2 FQNNGV. V lost 2 bases to trimming and J lost 2 bases, with 8 bases between them. This CDR3 is built from 14 residues. The receptor was derived from an adult with an advanced solid tumor such as melanoma, head and neck, liver or kidney cancer. This chain uses TRBV11-2 with TRBJ2-3; D unclear. Sample: CD4+ or CD8+ T cells sorted from blood, taken in a trial of the OX40 agonist ivuxolimab. The CDR3 loop reads CASSLFWVTDTQYF. In nucleotides, the CDR3 is TGTGCCAGCAGCTTATTTTGGGTCACAGATACGCAGTATTTT.